Below, 31 T cell receptor beta chains from the same sample are listed, as sequenced in a study of cytomegalovirus exposure and HLA in healthy donors. In the PCR, 60 Vbeta and 13 Jbeta primers were used. Profiled with immunoSEQ multiplex PCR; TCRdb holds only in-frame clones, not every one. The table counts 150,000 to 200,000 clones; roughly 1.3% lies in the top ten. The sequencing input was PBMCs. These TCRs come from a woman aged 55-75 years in good health and CMV-seronegative.

The chain links TRBV10-3 to TRBJ2-3; D is perhaps TRBD2 (6 bases). Germline CDR1 is ENHRY and CDR2 is SYGVKD. The ends were cut back, 8 bases at V and 3 bases at J, with 12 bases in the middle. The CDR3 extends over 13 amino acids. CDR3 region: CAIQPSGTDTQYF. CDR3 nucleotide sequence: TGTGCCATCCAGCCAAGCGGGACAGATACGCAGTATTTT.

CDR3 loop: CASSGGVNEKLFF. The CDR3 DNA sequence: TGTGCCAGCAGTGGCGGGGTCAATGAAAAACTGTTTTTT. The chain carries TRBV6-1 and TRBJ1-4; no reliable D call. V lost 4 bases, J lost 5 bases, and 8 bases lay in between. Germline V CDR1 and CDR2: MNHNS, SASEGT. This CDR3 spans 13 amino acids.

This sequence joins TRBV7-9 and TRBJ2-7, with 7 positions matching TRBD2. V shed 1 base and J 3 bases; nucleotides not matched to a gene: 9. CDR1 and CDR2 (germline): SEHNR, FQNEAQ (reference sequence). The CDR3 is 16 amino acids. CDR3 in amino acids: CASSLGFQRDLYEQYF. In DNA, the CDR3 is TGTGCCAGCAGCTTAGGTTTCCAGCGGGACCTCTACGAGCAGTACTTC.

The chain carries TRBV14 and TRBJ2-1; tentative D call: TRBD1 (5 bases). CDR1 SGHDN and CDR2 FVKESK come from the germline V gene. Trimming stripped 6 bases from V and 8 bases from J, with 14 bases between. The CDR3 totals 13 residues. The CDR3, as DNA: TGTGCCAGCAGAGGGGCTGGAGAGTATGAGCAGTTCTTC. Protein: CASRGAGEYEQFF.

This chain joins TRBV11-3 and TRBJ2-1; D is uncertain. V shed 0 bases and J shed 8 bases, with 14 bases lying between them. The CDR3 is 15 residues long. In germline, CDR1 is SGHNT, CDR2 YENEEA. The CDR3 spells CASSLDQSVGYEQFF. The CDR3 coding sequence is TGTGCCAGCAGCTTAGACCAAAGTGTTGGCTATGAGCAGTTCTTC.

This rearrangement joins TRBV2 to TRBJ2-7, with D maybe TRBD1 (5 bases). The CDR3 has 13 residues. Per germline, CDR1 SNHLY and CDR2 FYNNEI. V shed 1 base and J shed 7 bases, with 11 bases lying between them. The CDR3 region is CASSEGPGQEQYF. The CDR3 bases are TGTGCCAGCAGTGAAGGGCCAGGGCAGGAGCAGTACTTC.

The J gene is TRBJ2-5, the V gene TRBV6-5; maybe TRBD1 (7 bases). The CDR3 consists of 14 residues. Per germline, CDR1 MNHEY and CDR2 SVGAGI. Trimming pared 6 bases from V and 0 bases from J, leaving 11 bases between. CDR3 protein: CASRRDRYQETQYF. The CDR3 DNA is TGTGCCAGCAGGCGGGACAGATACCAAGAGACCCAGTACTTC.

This chain joins TRBV5-5 and TRBJ2-3, with a possible D match to TRBD1 (5 bases). V lost 7 bases and J lost 2, with 20 bases in between. This CDR3 has 16 amino acids. In germline, CDR1 is SGHKS, CDR2 YYEKEE (reference sequence). CDR3: CASDSLLGVDTDTQYF. CDR3 in DNA: TGTGCCAGCGATTCTCTCCTAGGGGTCGACACAGATACGCAGTATTTT.

Here the CDR3 reads CASSPSQGSLGTEAFF. CDR3 nucleotides: TGTGCCAGCAGCCCCAGTCAGGGGTCCTTAGGCACTGAAGCTTTCTTT. The chain carries TRBV7-9 and TRBJ1-1, with a weak D call TRBD1 (6 bases). The CDR3 has 16 amino acids. Trimming stripped 5 bases from V and 4 bases from J, with 20 bases between. Germline V CDR1 and CDR2: SEHNR, FQNEAQ (reference sequence).

CDR3: CASSQEGEGRADTQYF. CDR3 in DNA: TGTGCCAGCAGCCAGGAGGGGGAGGGCCGTGCAGATACGCAGTATTTT. The rearrangement uses TRBV5-6 and TRBJ2-3; tentatively, D is TRBD2 (7 bases). This CDR3 comprises 16 residues. From germline, CDR1 is SGHDT and CDR2 YYEEEE. The germline V and J ends were trimmed by 4 bases and 4 bases, with 19 bases remaining between them.

The chain carries TRBV29-1 and TRBJ2-5; maybe TRBD2 (6 bases). CDR1 is SQVTM and CDR2 is ANQGSEA in the germline V gene. The CDR3 length is 12 residues. Trimming pared 8 bases from V and 4 bases from J, leaving 14 bases between. CDR3 DNA sequence: TGCAGCTTTAGCGGAGGACGAGAGACCCAGTACTTC. It encodes CSFSGGRETQYF.

This sequence joins TRBV4-1 and TRBJ2-5; 10 nucleotides align to TRBD2. The CDR3 sequence is 15 residues long. Germline-derived CDR1 and CDR2 are MGHRA and YSYEKL. V gave up 7 bases and J gave up 4 bases; unmatched junction bases: 9. CDR3 loop: CASTPSSGGLETQYF. The CDR3 DNA reads TGCGCCAGCACCCCAAGTAGCGGGGGGTTAGAGACCCAGTACTTC.

The chain recombines TRBV15 with TRBJ2-7; perhaps TRBD2 as D (6 bases). Per the germline V gene, CDR1 is LNHNV and CDR2 is YYDKDF (reference sequence). The CDR3 sequence is 16 residues long. The V end was cut by 0 bases, the J end by 2 bases, with 14 bases between. CDR3 DNA: TGTGCCACCAGCAGAGACCGACTGGGACTGACCTACGAGCAGTACTTC. This codes for CATSRDRLGLTYEQYF.

The chain is built from TRBV5-5 and TRBJ1-2; 8 nucleotides agree with TRBD1. From germline, CDR1 is SGHKS and CDR2 YYEKEE (reference sequence). The J segment lost 4 bases and the V segment lost 0 bases, leaving 8 bases of the junction unmatched. CDR3 length: 16 residues. The CDR3 is CASSLDPGGRGYGYTF. In DNA form, the CDR3 reads TGTGCCAGCAGCTTGGATCCAGGGGGCCGTGGCTATGGCTACACCTTC.

This chain uses TRBV7-9 with TRBJ2-7; tentative D call: TRBD2 (6 bases). The CDR3 totals 14 residues. Germline V gene data show CDR1 as SEHNR and CDR2 as FQNEAQ (reference sequence). The V and J ends lost 1 base and 7 bases respectively, with 14 bases between them. CDR3 residues: CASSLGTTAGEQYF. CDR3 in DNA: TGTGCCAGCAGCTTAGGAACCACGGCGGGGGAGCAGTACTTC. The full variable domain, rest sourced from reference TRBV7-9 and TRBJ2-7, is DTGVSQNPRHKITKRGQNVTFRCDPISEHNRLYWYRQTLGQGPEFLTYFQNEAQLEKSRLLSDRFSAERPKGSFSTLEIQRTEQGDSAMYLCASSLGTTAGEQYFGPGTRLTVT.

Remarks on this clone: Other DNA sequences in the same sample also yield this CDR3. The rearrangement uses TRBV7-6 and TRBJ1-1; TRBD1 might be the D (5 bases). Germline assignment: CDR1 SGHVS and CDR2 FNYEAQ. This CDR3 has 13 residues. The V end was cut by 5 bases, the J end by 0 bases, with 7 bases between. The CDR3 spells CASSRGVNTEAFF. CDR3 nucleotides: TGTGCCAGCAGCCGGGGGGTGAACACTGAAGCTTTCTTT.

This chain joins TRBV10-3 and TRBJ2-3; possible D gene TRBD2, 5 bases. Germline CDR1 is ENHRY and CDR2 is SYGVKD. This CDR3 spans 14 amino acids. V was cut by 2 bases and J by 2 bases, with 8 bases left in between. DNA for the CDR3: TGTGCCATCAGTGAGAGCGGTTACACAGATACGCAGTATTTT. It translates to CAISESGYTDTQYF.

The chain has TRBV5-6 and TRBJ2-1; the D is unclear. The V end was cut by 4 bases, the J end by 0 bases, with 11 bases between. Germline V lookup: CDR1 SGHDT, CDR2 YYEEEE. The CDR3 length is 15 residues. CDR3 residues: CASSPLQSSYNEQFF. CDR3 nucleotides: TGTGCCAGCAGCCCCCTACAGAGCTCCTACAATGAGCAGTTCTTC.

This chain uses TRBV5-1 with TRBJ1-2, with unresolved D. Germline assignment: CDR1 SGHRS and CDR2 YFSETQ. The CDR3 runs to 15 residues. Trimming removed 0 bases at V and 0 bases at J, with 9 bases between. This chain's CDR3 is CASSLVGDSNYGYTF. CDR3 DNA: TGCGCCAGCAGCTTGGTGGGTGACTCTAACTATGGCTACACCTTC.

The chain has TRBV12-5 and TRBJ1-1; 7 bases map to TRBD1. Losses at the gene ends were 2 bases for V and 5 bases for J; bases not matched to a gene: 8. The V gene's germline CDR1 is LGHNT and CDR2 FRNRAP. The CDR3 extends over 15 amino acids. The DNA for the CDR3 is TGTGCTAGTGGTTTGCGACAGGGTTGGGGGACTGAAGCTTTCTTT. It yields the protein CASGLRQGWGTEAFF.

CDR3 bases: TGCGCCAGCAGCTTCGGGACAGGAAACACCGGGGAGCTGTTTTTT. Translation: CASSFGTGNTGELFF. The rearrangement links TRBV5-1 to TRBJ2-2, with 8 bases fitting TRBD1. V lost 2 bases, J lost 2 bases, and 2 bases stayed unmatched. The CDR3 length is 15 residues. Germline CDR1 is SGHRS and CDR2 is YFSETQ.

V is TRBV7-6 and J is TRBJ2-2; a weak D match, TRBD1 (5 bases). V lost 1 base, J lost 8 bases, and 20 bases lay in between. The CDR3 runs 17 residues. The germline V gene has CDR1 SGHVS and CDR2 FNYEAQ. CDR3 sequence (DNA): TGTGCCAGCAGCTTAGTATCTCGTGGCAGGGTAAAGGGGGAGCTGTTTTTT. Translating it yields CASSLVSRGRVKGELFF.

The chain recombines TRBV4-1 with TRBJ2-2; D gene ambiguous. V was clipped by 3 bases and J by 4 bases, with 12 bases between them. The length of the CDR3 is 15 residues. Germline-derived CDR1 and CDR2 are MGHRA and YSYEKL. The CDR3 coding sequence is TGCGCCAGCAGCCACGACGCAGGCGTCACCGGGGAGCTGTTTTTT. This gives the protein CASSHDAGVTGELFF.

This sequence joins TRBV5-1 and TRBJ2-3; no reliable D call. Germline V gene sequence: CDR1 SGHRS, CDR2 YFSETQ. Between the trimmed V and J ends, which lost 3 bases and 6 bases, there was a span of 17 bases. CDR3 length equals 15 residues. The CDR3 loop is CASSSPTSPPDTQYF. Here the CDR3 DNA reads TGCGCCAGCAGCTCCCCCACTTCACCCCCGGATACGCAGTATTTT.

The genes are TRBV11-1 and TRBJ2-7; 10 bases agree with TRBD1. Germline-derived CDR1 and CDR2 are SGHAT and FQDESV (reference sequence). Unmatched junction bases numbered 7, after V lost 8 bases and J lost 0 bases. This CDR3 has 15 amino acids. The CDR3: CASGTTGGASYEQYF. In DNA, the CDR3 is TGTGCCAGCGGGACGACAGGGGGCGCCTCCTACGAGCAGTACTTC.

J is TRBJ1-4 and V is TRBV19, with D unresolved. Trimming pared 7 bases from V and 8 bases from J, leaving 14 bases between. Germline-derived CDR1 and CDR2 are LNHDA and SQIVND (reference sequence). CDR3 length equals 13 residues. CDR3 DNA: TGTGCCAGTACTGAGGTTCTTGGGGAAAAACTGTTTTTT. It specifies CASTEVLGEKLFF. Using reference TRBV19 and TRBJ1-4 for the parts outside the CDR3, the full variable domain is DGGITQSPKYLFRKEGQNVTLSCEQNLNHDAMYWYRQDPGQGLRLIYYSQIVNDFQKGDIAEGYSVSREKKESFPLTVTSAQKNPTAFYLCASTEVLGEKLFFGSGTQLSVL.

The chain combines TRBV4-3 with TRBJ1-1, with TRBD1 as a possible D gene (6 bases). This CDR3 has 16 residues. CDR1 and CDR2 (germline): LGHNA, YSLEER. Deletions cut 3 bases from V and 0 bases from J, with 14 bases between. CDR3 coding DNA: TGCGCCAGCAGCCAGGACCTCACAGGGTTGAACACTGAAGCTTTCTTT. This sequence encodes CASSQDLTGLNTEAFF.

The V call is TRBV11-1, the J call TRBJ2-2, with D tentatively TRBD2 (6 bases). CDR1 SGHAT and CDR2 FQDESV come from the germline V gene (reference sequence). CDR3 length: 15 amino acids. Between the trimmed V and J ends, which lost 5 bases and 2 bases, there was a span of 12 bases. The CDR3 nucleotides are TGTGCCAGCAGCCTGGACTACTTAAACACCGGGGAGCTGTTTTTT. Its translation: CASSLDYLNTGELFF. The variable domain in full, with the rest retrieved from reference TRBV11-1 and TRBJ2-2, is EAEVAQSPRYKITEKSQAVAFWCDPISGHATLYWYRQILGQGPELLVQFQDESVVDDSQLPKDRFSAERLKGVDSTLKIQPAELGDSAMYLCASSLDYLNTGELFFGEGSRLTVL.

This chain links TRBV6-5 with TRBJ2-2; 11 bases fit TRBD1. V lost 6 bases and J lost 7; bases outside the gene matches: 4. The CDR3 loop spans 14 amino acids. Per the germline V gene, CDR1 is MNHEY and CDR2 is SVGAGI. CDR3 coding DNA: TGTGCCAGCAGGGACAGGGGGCGAATCGGGGAGCTGTTTTTT. Its protein is CASRDRGRIGELFF.

This chain links TRBV9 with TRBJ2-3; maybe TRBD1 (5 bases). Germline CDR1 is SGDLS and CDR2 is YYNGEE. The CDR3 length is 13 residues. V was clipped by 4 bases and J by 2 bases, with 8 bases between them. CDR3 sequence: CASSKGDTDTQYF. In DNA, the CDR3 is TGTGCCAGCAGCAAAGGGGACACAGATACGCAGTATTTT.

V and J are TRBV18 and TRBJ2-7, with TRBD2 matching over 10 bases. V lost 4 bases to trimming and J lost 6 bases; unmatched junction nucleotides: 6. CDR3 size: 14 residues. Germline V gene lookup returns CDR1 KGHSH and CDR2 LQKENI. CDR3 nucleotide sequence: TGTGCCAGCTCACTAGCGGGGGGCCCTTCCGAGCAGTACTTC. This sequence encodes CASSLAGGPSEQYF.